One sample yielded the 13 T cell receptor beta chains listed below, sequenced in a study of Graves' ophthalmopathy and Graves' hyperthyroidism. Amplification of TCR beta CDR3 regions used RNA transcripts. The library came from an HTBI-primed first-round RT-PCR and a second-round multiplex PCR. One entry per CDR3 protein results from TCRdb running MiXCR on the multiplex PCR reads. The table shows about 660,000 distinct CDR3 sequences, with roughly 39% occurring only once. Sequenced input: peripheral blood. The receptors come from an adult man with Graves' ophthalmopathy.

As DNA, the CDR3 is TGTGCCAGCAAAAGACTAGCGGGATCCCCCGGGGAGCTGTTTTTT. It codes for CASKRLAGSPGELFF. The chain links TRBV2 to TRBJ2-2; 11 bases line up with TRBD2. J lost 6 bases, V lost 7 bases, and 7 bases had no gene match. The CDR3 covers 15 residues. Germline V gene data show CDR1 as SNHLY and CDR2 as FYNNEI.

This clonotype was seen at least ten times. The chain is built from TRBV7-9 and TRBJ2-5; D is unresolved. The CDR3 consists of 13 residues. V dropped 5 bases and J dropped 2 bases, with 9 bases sitting between them. CDR1 is SEHNR, CDR2 FQNEAQ, per germline (reference sequence). The CDR3 reads CASSTDPQETQYF. The CDR3 coding sequence is TGTGCCAGCAGCACTGATCCACAAGAGACCCAGTACTTC.

This clonotype was seen at least ten times. The chain links TRBV15 to TRBJ2-2, with unresolved D. The ends were cut back, 0 bases at V and 6 bases at J, with 8 bases in the middle. The CDR3 totals 14 residues. Germline CDR1 LNHNV, CDR2 YYDKDF (reference sequence). The CDR3, as DNA: TGTGCCACCAGCAGAGATAGGGTGGCCGGGGAGCTGTTTTTT. Translation: CATSRDRVAGELFF.

There are many counts of this clonotype. The chain has TRBV12-3 or TRBV12-4 and TRBJ2-2; tentatively, D is TRBD1 (7 bases). The V and J ends lost 10 bases and 4 bases respectively, with 13 bases between them. The CDR3 extends over 13 amino acids. The CDR3 DNA sequence: TGTGCCAACAACAGGGGAGGCACCGGGGAGCTGTTTTTT. Translated: CANNRGGTGELFF.

The rearrangement uses TRBV6-6 and TRBJ2-7; D perhaps matches TRBD2 (6 bases). Germline CDR1 is MNHNY and CDR2 is SVGAGI (reference sequence). Trimming took 6 bases from V and 3 from J, leaving 18 bases between them. The CDR3 sequence is 15 residues long. Here the CDR3 reads CASSPTGLLIYEQYF. The CDR3 DNA is TGTGCCAGCAGCCCCACGGGACTCCTGATCTACGAGCAGTACTTC.

This clonotype was seen repeatedly, ten times or more. The chain carries TRBV25-1 and TRBJ2-2; 10 bases are a match to TRBD1. The germline V gene encodes CDR1 MGHDK and CDR2 SYGVNS. With 3 bases clipped from V and 6 bases from J, the junction kept 7 bases outside the gene matches. The CDR3 sequence is 16 residues long. The CDR3 region is CASSDLGQGGSGELFF. CDR3 in DNA: TGTGCCAGCAGTGACCTCGGACAGGGGGGGTCCGGGGAGCTGTTTTTT.

In its sample, this clonotype was seen many times. The rearrangement joins TRBV7-2 to TRBJ2-5, with no clear D. The V gene lost 1 base and the J gene lost 0 bases, with 12 bases spanning the gap. There are 16 residues in the CDR3. Germline-derived CDR1 and CDR2 are SGHTA and FQGNSA. The CDR3 DNA follows: TGTGCCAGCAGCTTAGTGGCGACCCCATACCAAGAGACCCAGTACTTC. Translating gives CASSLVATPYQETQYF.

The sample holds many counts of this clonotype. V and J are TRBV6-6 and TRBJ2-5; D unclear. V was clipped by 5 bases and J by 8 bases, with 18 bases between them. CDR3 length: 14 residues. Germline assignment: CDR1 MNHNY and CDR2 SVGAGI (reference sequence). The DNA of the CDR3 is TGTGCCAGCAGTGCTACACCACTCTCGGAAACCCAGTACTTC. It translates to CASSATPLSETQYF.

On this clonotype itself: Just one base apart from a much larger clone, this may be a read error. This chain uses TRBV10-3 with TRBJ1-5; TRBD1 might be the D (5 bases). V was clipped by 3 bases and J by 5 bases, with 17 bases between them. CDR3 length equals 16 residues. CDR1 and CDR2 from the germline V gene are ENHRY and SYGVKD. CDR3 region: CAISDSSTGGDQPQHF. The CDR3 DNA follows: TGTGCCATCAGTGACTCATCCACGGGGGGGGATCAGCCCCAGCATTTT.

Only a few counts were recorded for this clonotype. This chain connects TRBV7-9 to TRBJ1-2, with D hard to call. The V end was cut by 5 bases, the J end by 7 bases, with 20 bases between. CDR3 length equals 15 residues. Germline assignment: CDR1 SEHNR and CDR2 FQNEAQ (reference sequence). CDR3 protein: CASSQVLPRVLGYTF. The DNA of the CDR3 is TGTGCCAGCAGCCAAGTCCTGCCCCGTGTTCTTGGCTACACCTTC.

This clonotype was picked up many times. The rearrangement links TRBV20-1 to TRBJ2-7; D might be TRBD1 or TRBD2, each matching 5 bases. CDR1 DFQATT and CDR2 SNEGSKA come from the germline V gene (reference sequence). This CDR3 is built from 13 residues. V lost 3 bases and J lost 5, with 14 bases in between. The CDR3 DNA follows: TGCAGTGCTAGTGGGGGTACGGATAACGAGCAGTACTTC. It is translated as CSASGGTDNEQYF.

V usage is TRBV11-2 and J usage is TRBJ2-7; no clear D gene. The V gene lost 6 bases and the J gene lost 0 bases, with 12 bases spanning the gap. From germline, CDR1 is SGHAT and CDR2 FQNNGV. The CDR3 sequence is 14 residues long. The CDR3 region has the DNA TGTGCCAGCAGTGGGAAAACAGTCTCCTACGAGCAGTACTTC. Translation: CASSGKTVSYEQYF.

Ten or more counts support this clonotype. The chain has TRBV5-1 and TRBJ1-1; D is unresolved. Germline CDR1 SGHRS, CDR2 YFSETQ. The CDR3 extends over 11 amino acids. Trimming removed 0 bases at V and 9 bases at J, with 6 bases between. The CDR3 DNA is TGCGCCAGCAGCTTGGCCGTTAAAGCTTTCTTT. Translated: CASSLAVKAFF.